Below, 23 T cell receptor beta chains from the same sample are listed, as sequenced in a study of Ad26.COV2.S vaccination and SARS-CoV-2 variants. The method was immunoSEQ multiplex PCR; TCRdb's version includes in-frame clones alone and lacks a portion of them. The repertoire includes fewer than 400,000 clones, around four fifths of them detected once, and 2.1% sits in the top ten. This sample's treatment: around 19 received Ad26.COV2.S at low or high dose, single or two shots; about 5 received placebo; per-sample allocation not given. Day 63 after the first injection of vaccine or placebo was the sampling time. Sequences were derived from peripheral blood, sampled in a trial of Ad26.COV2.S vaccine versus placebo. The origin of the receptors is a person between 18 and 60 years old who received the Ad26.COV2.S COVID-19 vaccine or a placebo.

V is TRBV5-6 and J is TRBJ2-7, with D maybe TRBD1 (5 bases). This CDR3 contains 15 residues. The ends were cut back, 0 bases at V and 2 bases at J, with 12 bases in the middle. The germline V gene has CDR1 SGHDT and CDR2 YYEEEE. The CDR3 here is CASSLGGQVTYEQYF. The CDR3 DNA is TGTGCCAGCAGCTTGGGGGGCCAGGTCACCTACGAGCAGTACTTC.

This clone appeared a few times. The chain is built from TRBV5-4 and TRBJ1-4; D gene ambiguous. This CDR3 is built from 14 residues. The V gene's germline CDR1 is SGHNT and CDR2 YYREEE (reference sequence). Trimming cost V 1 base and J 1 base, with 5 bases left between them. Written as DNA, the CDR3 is TGTGCCAGCAGCTTGATGCGAACTAATGAAAAACTGTTTTTT. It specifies CASSLMRTNEKLFF. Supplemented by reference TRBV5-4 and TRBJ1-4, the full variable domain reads ETGVTQSPTHLIKTRGQQVTLRCSSQSGHNTVSWYQQALGQGPQFIFQYYREEENGRGNFPPRFSGLQFPNYSSELNVNALELDDSALYLCASSLMRTNEKLFFGSGTQLSVL.

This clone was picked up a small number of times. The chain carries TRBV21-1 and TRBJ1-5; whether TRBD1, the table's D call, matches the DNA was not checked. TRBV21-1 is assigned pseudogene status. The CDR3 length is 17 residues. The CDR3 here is CASSKGDRPPPNQPQHF. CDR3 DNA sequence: TGTGCCAGCAGCAAAGGGGACAGGCCTCCTCCTAATCAGCCCCAGCATTTT.

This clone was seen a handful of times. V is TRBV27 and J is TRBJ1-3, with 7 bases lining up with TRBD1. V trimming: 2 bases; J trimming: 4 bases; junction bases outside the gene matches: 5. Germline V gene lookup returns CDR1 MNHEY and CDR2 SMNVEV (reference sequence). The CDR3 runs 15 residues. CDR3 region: CASSLRAGQGNTIYF. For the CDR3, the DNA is TGTGCCAGCAGTTTAAGAGCGGGACAGGGAAACACCATATATTTT.

The DNA for the CDR3 is TGTGCCAGCAGCTTAAAAGCGCTAGCGGGGGGCTGGGTAACCGGGGAGCTGTTTTTT. This translates into CASSLKALAGGWVTGELFF. This chain joins TRBV5-4 and TRBJ2-2; 11 bases agree with TRBD2. CDR1 is SGHNT, CDR2 YYREEE, per germline (reference sequence). V was pared by 2 bases and J by 5 bases, with 14 bases of the junction left unmatched. The CDR3 totals 19 residues.

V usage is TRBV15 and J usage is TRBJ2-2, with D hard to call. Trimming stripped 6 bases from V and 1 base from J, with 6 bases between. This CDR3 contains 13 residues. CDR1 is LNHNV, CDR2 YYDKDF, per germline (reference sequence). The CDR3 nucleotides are TGTGCCACCAGTCCCTGGAACACCGGGGAGCTGTTTTTT. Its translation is CATSPWNTGELFF.

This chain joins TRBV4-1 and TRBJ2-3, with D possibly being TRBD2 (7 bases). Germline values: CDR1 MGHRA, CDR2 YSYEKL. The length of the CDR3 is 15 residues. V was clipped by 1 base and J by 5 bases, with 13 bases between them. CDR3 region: CASSQGWGGQDTQYF. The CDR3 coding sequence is TGCGCCAGCAGCCAAGGGTGGGGGGGCCAAGATACGCAGTATTTT.

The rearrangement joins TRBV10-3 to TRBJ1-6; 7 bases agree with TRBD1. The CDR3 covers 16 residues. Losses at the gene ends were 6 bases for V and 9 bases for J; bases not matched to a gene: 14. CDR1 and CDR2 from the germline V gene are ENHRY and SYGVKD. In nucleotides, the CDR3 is TGTGCCATCAGAAAGACAGGGTACTTGGTTTGTTCACCCCTCCACTTT. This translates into CAIRKTGYLVCSPLHF.

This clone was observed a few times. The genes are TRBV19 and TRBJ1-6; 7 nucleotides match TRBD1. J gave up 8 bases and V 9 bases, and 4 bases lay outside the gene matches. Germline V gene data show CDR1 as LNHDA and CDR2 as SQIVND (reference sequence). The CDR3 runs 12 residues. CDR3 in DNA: TGTGCCAGCCGGGACAGAGATTCACCCCTCCACTTT. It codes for CASRDRDSPLHF.

As DNA, the CDR3 is TGTGCCACCAGCAGAGCCGGCAGCAATCAGCCCCAGCATTTT. It codes for CATSRAGSNQPQHF. This rearrangement joins TRBV15 to TRBJ1-5; D not certain. V was shortened by 1 base and J by 1 base, with 5 bases between the two germline ends. The CDR3 is 14 amino acids. Germline CDR1 LNHNV, CDR2 YYDKDF (reference sequence).

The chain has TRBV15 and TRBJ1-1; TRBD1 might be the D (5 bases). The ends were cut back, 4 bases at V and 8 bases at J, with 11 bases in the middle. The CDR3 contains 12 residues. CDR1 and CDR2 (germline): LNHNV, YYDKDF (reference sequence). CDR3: CATSKDTREAFF. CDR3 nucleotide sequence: TGTGCCACCAGCAAGGACACAAGAGAAGCTTTCTTT.

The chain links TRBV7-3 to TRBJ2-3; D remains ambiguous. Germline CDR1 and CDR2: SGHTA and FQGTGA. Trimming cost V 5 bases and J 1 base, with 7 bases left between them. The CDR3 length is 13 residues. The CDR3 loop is CASSGVGTDTQYF. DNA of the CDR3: TGTGCCAGCAGCGGGGTGGGCACAGATACGCAGTATTTT.

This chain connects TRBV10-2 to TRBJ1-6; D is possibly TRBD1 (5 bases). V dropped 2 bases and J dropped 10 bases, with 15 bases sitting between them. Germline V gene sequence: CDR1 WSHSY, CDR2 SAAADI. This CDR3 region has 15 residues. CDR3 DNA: TGCGCCAGCAGTGAGCTCCAGGGCACATCATCACCCCTCCACTTT. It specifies CASSELQGTSSPLHF.

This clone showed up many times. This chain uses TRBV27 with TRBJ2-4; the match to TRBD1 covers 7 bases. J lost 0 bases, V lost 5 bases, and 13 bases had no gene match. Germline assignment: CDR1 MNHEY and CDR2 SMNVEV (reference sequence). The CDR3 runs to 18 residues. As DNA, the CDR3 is TGTGCCAGCAGTCCATACCTTGGGGACAGACTAGCCAAAAACATTCAGTACTTC. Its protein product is CASSPYLGDRLAKNIQYF.

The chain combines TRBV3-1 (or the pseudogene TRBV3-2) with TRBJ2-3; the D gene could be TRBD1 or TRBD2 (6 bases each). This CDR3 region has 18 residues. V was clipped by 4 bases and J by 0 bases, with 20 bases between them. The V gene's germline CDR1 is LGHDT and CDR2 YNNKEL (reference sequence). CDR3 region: CASSPFWGAPSSTDTQYF. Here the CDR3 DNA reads TGTGCCAGCAGCCCCTTTTGGGGGGCCCCCTCTAGCACAGATACGCAGTATTTT.

CDR3 DNA: TGCGCCAGCAGCCAAGTAACAACTAATGAAAAACTGTTTTTT. It yields the protein CASSQVTTNEKLFF. This chain joins TRBV4-1 and TRBJ1-4; D unclear. CDR3 size: 14 residues. CDR1 is MGHRA and CDR2 is YSYEKL in the germline V gene. V lost 1 base and J lost 0, with 3 bases in between.

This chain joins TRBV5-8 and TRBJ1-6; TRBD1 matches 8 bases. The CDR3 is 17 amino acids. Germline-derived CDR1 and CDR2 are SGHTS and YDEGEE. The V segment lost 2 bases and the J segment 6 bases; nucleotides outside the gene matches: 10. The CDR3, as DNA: TGTGCCAGCAGCTTTTACCTGAGACAGGGGTCTAATTCACCCCTCCACTTT. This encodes CASSFYLRQGSNSPLHF.

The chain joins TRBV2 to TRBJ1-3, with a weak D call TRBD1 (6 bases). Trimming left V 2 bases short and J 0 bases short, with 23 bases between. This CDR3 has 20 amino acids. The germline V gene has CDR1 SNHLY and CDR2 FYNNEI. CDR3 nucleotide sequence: TGTGCCAGCAGTGAATTCACGGGGGCTTTTAGGGGAAGCTCTGGAAACACCATATATTTT. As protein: CASSEFTGAFRGSSGNTIYF. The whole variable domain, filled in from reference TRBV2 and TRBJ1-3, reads EPEVTQTPSHQVTQMGQEVILRCVPISNHLYFYWYRQILGQKVEFLVSFYNNEISEKSEIFDDQFSVERPDGSNFTLKIRSTKLEDSAMYFCASSEFTGAFRGSSGNTIYFGEGSWLTVV.

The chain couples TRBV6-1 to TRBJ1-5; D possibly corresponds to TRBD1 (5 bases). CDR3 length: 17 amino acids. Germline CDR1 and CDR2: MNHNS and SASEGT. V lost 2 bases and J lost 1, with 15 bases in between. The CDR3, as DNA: TGTGCCAGCAGTGAAAGTGGGGGGTTGAAGAGCAATCAGCCCCAGCATTTT. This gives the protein CASSESGGLKSNQPQHF.

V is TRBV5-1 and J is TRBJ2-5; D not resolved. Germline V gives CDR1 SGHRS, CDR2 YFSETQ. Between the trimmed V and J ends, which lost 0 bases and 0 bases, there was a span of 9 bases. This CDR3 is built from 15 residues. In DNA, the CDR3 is TGCGCCAGCAGCTTGGCCCGTACACACCAAGAGACCCAGTACTTC. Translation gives CASSLARTHQETQYF.

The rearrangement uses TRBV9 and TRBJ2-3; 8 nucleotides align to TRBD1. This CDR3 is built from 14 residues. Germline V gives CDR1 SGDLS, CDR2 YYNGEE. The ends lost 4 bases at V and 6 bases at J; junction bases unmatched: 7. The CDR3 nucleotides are TGTGCCAGCAGCCCCAGGGGGCTAGAGGATACGCAGTATTTT. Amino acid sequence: CASSPRGLEDTQYF.

CDR3 nucleotide sequence: TGTGCCAGCAGCCAAGGGGCACAGGGGGCGCGTGGCTACACCTTC. Residues: CASSQGAQGARGYTF. The V and J genes are TRBV5-4 and TRBJ1-2; 9 nucleotides match TRBD1. Per germline, CDR1 SGHNT and CDR2 YYREEE (reference sequence). This CDR3 spans 15 amino acids. J was trimmed by 7 bases and V by 4 bases; bases with no gene match: 11.

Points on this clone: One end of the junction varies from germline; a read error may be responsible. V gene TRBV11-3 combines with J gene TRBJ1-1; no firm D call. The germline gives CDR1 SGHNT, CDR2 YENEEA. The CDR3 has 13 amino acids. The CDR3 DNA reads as TGTGCCAGCAGCTCCTCGCGGGCCCACATTGTCCTCTTT. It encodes CASSSSRAHIVLF. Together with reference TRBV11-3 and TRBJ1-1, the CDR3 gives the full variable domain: EAGVVQSPRYKIIEKKQPVAFWCNPISGHNTLYWYLQNLGQGPELLIRYENEEAVDDSQLPKDRFSAERLKGVDSTLKIQPAELGDSAVYLCASSSSRAHIVLFGQGTRLTVV.